The source of this T cell receptor beta chain is a study of blood T cell repertoires in COVID-19. V was cut by 0 bases and J by 5 bases, with 10 bases left in between. The CDR3 runs 14 residues. CDR1 and CDR2 (germline): GTSNPN, SVGIG (reference sequence). TCRdb keeps only in-frame clones here, not all; method: immunoSEQ multiplex PCR. The data show about 170,000 clones, under 90% seen once. This TCR derives from a woman aged 70-85 years with COVID-19, enrolled during active disease. Input material: peripheral blood. J is TRBJ2-2 and V is TRBV30, with no clear D. CDR3 DNA sequence: TGTGCCTGGAGTGTTTGGGCCCCGACCGGGGAGCTGTTTTTT. This sequence encodes CAWSVWAPTGELFF.